The 30 T cell receptor beta chains below come from one sample, sequenced in a study of cytomegalovirus exposure and HLA in healthy donors (dated by TCRdb to about 2017). Library construction relied on the immunoSEQ multiplex PCR assay. For the multiplex PCR, a mixture combining 60 forward primers for TCR Vbeta segments and 13 reverse primers for TCR Jbeta segments was used. Imported from immuneACCESS, the table was reduced by TCRdb to in-frame sequences with V and J called. These copies leave out some clones; in studies compared against another copy, an unresolved V gene accounts for under half, and the cause of the remainder is not known. This sample comprises more than 140,000 clones, 64% of them detected only once. Approximately 2.9% of the sample lies in the top ten. Sequencing was performed on PBMCs. All receptors derive from a woman in her 30s in good health and CMV-seropositive.

J is TRBJ2-7 and V is TRBV19, with D possibly matching TRBD2 (7 bases). This CDR3 contains 17 residues. Trimming stripped 4 bases from V and 5 bases from J, with 24 bases between. In germline, CDR1 is LNHDA, CDR2 SQIVND (reference sequence). CDR3 in DNA: TGTGCCAGTAGTAACCGGGGGGCGTCCGCTTTCGGGAACGAGCAGTACTTC. Amino acid sequence: CASSNRGASAFGNEQYF.

There are a few counts of this clone. The gene calls are TRBV7-8 and TRBJ1-5, with a tentative D call TRBD1 (6 bases). This CDR3 comprises 18 residues. Germline loops: CDR1 SGHVS, CDR2 FQNEAQ. V was cut by 0 bases and J by 7 bases, with 22 bases left in between. The CDR3 loop reads CASSLALSAGVLRQPQHF. DNA of the CDR3: TGTGCCAGCAGCTTAGCCCTCAGTGCAGGGGTCCTCAGACAGCCCCAGCATTTT.

This clone was recorded a few times. The J gene is TRBJ2-5, the V gene TRBV7-2; 12 bases agree with TRBD1. The CDR3 contains 16 residues. In germline, CDR1 is SGHTA, CDR2 FQGNSA. Trimming took 5 bases from V and 11 from J; bases not matched to a gene: 15. The CDR3: CASSRVPGQGAWEQYF. DNA of the CDR3: TGTGCCAGCAGCCGCGTACCGGGACAGGGGGCGTGGGAGCAGTACTTC.

The rearrangement joins TRBV4-1 to TRBJ2-1, with D possibly matching TRBD2 (6 bases). The V gene lost 6 bases and the J gene lost 3 bases, with 9 bases spanning the gap. This CDR3 has 13 residues. Germline-derived CDR1 and CDR2 are MGHRA and YSYEKL. The CDR3 here is CASRGGSYNEQFF. The CDR3 DNA reads TGCGCCAGCAGGGGAGGCAGCTACAATGAGCAGTTCTTC.

The J gene is TRBJ1-1, the V gene TRBV5-7, with D perhaps matching TRBD1 (6 bases). TRBV5-7 is noted as an ORF with a role that remains uncertain. Trimming cost V 5 bases and J 2 bases, with 19 bases left between them. The CDR3 totals 16 residues. CDR3 in DNA: TGTGCCAGCAGGGGGTTTAAAGACAGGAGAAACACTGAAGCTTTCTTT. Translated: CASRGFKDRRNTEAFF.

The chain employs TRBV28 and TRBJ1-5; TRBD1 is a possible D gene (6 bases). V lost 6 bases and J 3 bases, leaving 15 bases between the germline ends. This CDR3 spans 15 amino acids. Germline V gives CDR1 MDHEN, CDR2 SYDVKM. The CDR3 loop is CASSNPGGHNQPQHF. As DNA, the CDR3 is TGTGCCAGCAGCAATCCCGGGGGGCACAATCAGCCCCAGCATTTT.

The chain joins TRBV27 to TRBJ2-3; D may be TRBD2 (6 bases). The CDR3 covers 16 residues. V shed 5 bases and J shed 2 bases, with 17 bases lying between them. Germline lookup yields CDR1 MNHEY and CDR2 SMNVEV (reference sequence). The CDR3 is CASSGRLADLTDTQYF. CDR3 in DNA: TGTGCCAGCAGTGGGCGCTTAGCGGACCTCACAGATACGCAGTATTTT.

The chain carries TRBV5-1 and TRBJ2-5; 11 nucleotides agree with TRBD1. Trimming took 4 bases from V and 4 from J; bases not matched to a gene: 9. Germline V CDR1 and CDR2: SGHRS, YFSETQ. There are 16 residues in the CDR3. The CDR3 reads CASSRTGGGRGETQYF. The DNA for the CDR3 is TGCGCCAGCAGCCGGACAGGGGGCGGGCGGGGAGAGACCCAGTACTTC.

CDR3 protein: CASSPFPRRSGNTIYF. The CDR3 DNA reads TGTGCCAGCAGCCCGTTCCCTCGGCGGTCTGGAAACACCATATATTTT. The chain carries TRBV11-2 and TRBJ1-3; no firm D call. V was cut by 5 bases and J by 1 base, with 15 bases left in between. This CDR3 region has 16 residues. Germline V gene lookup returns CDR1 SGHAT and CDR2 FQNNGV.

This clone has more than one count but fewer than ten. The chain combines TRBV2 with TRBJ1-2; 8 bases fit TRBD1. Germline lookup yields CDR1 SNHLY and CDR2 FYNNEI. The CDR3 is 12 residues long. V trimming: 11 bases; J trimming: 2 bases; junction bases outside the gene matches: 4. CDR3 amino acids: CAGGQGNYGYTF. Written as DNA, the CDR3 is TGTGCCGGCGGACAGGGCAACTATGGCTACACCTTC.

This clone occurred once. J is TRBJ2-1 and V is TRBV7-3; no reliable D call. V was pared by 0 bases and J by 3 bases, with 6 bases between. In germline, CDR1 is SGHTA, CDR2 FQGTGA. CDR3 length: 14 amino acids. CDR3: CASSLTPLYNEQFF. CDR3 DNA sequence: TGTGCCAGCAGCTTAACCCCCCTCTACAATGAGCAGTTCTTC.

The chain joins TRBV10-1 to TRBJ1-5; no firm D call. Looked up from germline, CDR1 is WNHNN and CDR2 is SYGVQD (reference sequence). The germline V and J ends were trimmed by 11 bases and 0 bases, with 20 bases remaining between them. This CDR3 is built from 16 residues. The CDR3 is CAGQTHNSYSNQPQHF. The CDR3 DNA sequence: TGCGCCGGTCAAACACACAATTCTTATAGCAATCAGCCCCAGCATTTT.

The rearrangement joins TRBV5-6 to TRBJ2-5; the match to TRBD2 covers 9 bases. The J call could be wrong; TRBJ2-7 is a better fit for the DNA end. The CDR3 runs 13 residues. Germline V gives CDR1 SGHDT, CDR2 YYEEEE. The CDR3 here is CASSSGTSNEQYF. In DNA, the CDR3 is TGTGCCAGCAGCTCCGGGACTAGCAACGAGCAGTACTTC.

Comment on this clone: One end of the junction varies from germline; a read error may be responsible. The J gene is TRBJ2-2, the V gene TRBV5-4; 10 bases fit TRBD2. The CDR3 runs to 17 residues. In germline, CDR1 is SGHNT, CDR2 YYREEE (reference sequence). The CDR3 is CASSLDLAGGPGGELFF. CDR3 bases: TGCGCCAGCAGCCTTGACTTAGCGGGAGGCCCGGGCGGGGAGCTGTTTTTT.

The CDR3 sequence: CAWSRNTEAFF. Here the CDR3 DNA reads TGTGCCTGGTCCAGGAACACTGAAGCTTTCTTT. The V call is TRBV30, the J call TRBJ1-1; D uncertain. The V gene's germline CDR1 is GTSNPN and CDR2 SVGIG (reference sequence). The CDR3 contains 11 residues. V shed 5 bases and J shed 1 base, with 5 bases lying between them.

This chain connects TRBV4-2 to TRBJ2-7, with TRBD2 matching 7 bases. V lost 0 bases to trimming and J lost 2 bases; unmatched junction nucleotides: 4. The CDR3 is made up of 15 amino acids. CDR1 is LGHNA and CDR2 is YNFKEQ in the germline V gene. The CDR3 nucleotides are TGTGCCAGCAGCCAAGATCTAGCGGAGACCTACGAGCAGTACTTC. Amino acid sequence: CASSQDLAETYEQYF.

This chain links TRBV5-4 with TRBJ1-3; 11 nucleotides line up with TRBD1. The V segment lost 0 bases and the J segment 0 bases; nucleotides outside the gene matches: 8. The length of the CDR3 is 19 residues. Germline V gives CDR1 SGHNT, CDR2 YYREEE (reference sequence). The DNA of the CDR3 is TGTGCCAGCAGCTTGGTGGGGACAGGGGGGCTAAACTCTGGAAACACCATATATTTT. Encoded protein: CASSLVGTGGLNSGNTIYF.

The gene calls are TRBV11-1 and TRBJ1-6, with D possibly TRBD1 on 5 matching bases. Per the germline V gene, CDR1 is SGHAT and CDR2 is FQDESV (reference sequence). The CDR3 runs to 12 residues. Trimming removed 1 base from V and 10 bases from J, with 5 bases in between. This CDR3 reads CASSLEGSPLHF. In DNA form, the CDR3 reads TGTGCCAGCAGCTTAGAGGGGTCACCCCTCCACTTT. The full variable domain, its missing parts supplied by reference TRBV11-1 and TRBJ1-6, is EAEVAQSPRYKITEKSQAVAFWCDPISGHATLYWYRQILGQGPELLVQFQDESVVDDSQLPKDRFSAERLKGVDSTLKIQPAELGDSAMYLCASSLEGSPLHFGNGTRLTVT.

This clone was counted only a few times. V usage is TRBV2 and J usage is TRBJ1-2; maybe TRBD1 (5 bases). The CDR3 spans 12 residues. Germline CDR1 is SNHLY and CDR2 is FYNNEI. V gave up 3 bases and J gave up 11 bases, with 13 bases separating them. CDR3 sequence: CASSEDIFRYTF. The CDR3 DNA follows: TGTGCCAGCAGTGAGGACATTTTCAGGTACACCTTC.

The V and J genes are TRBV11-2 and TRBJ2-1; 8 nucleotides line up with TRBD2. V shed 3 bases, J shed 7 bases, and the junction held 8 bases outside the gene matches. The CDR3 extends over 15 amino acids. Germline V gives CDR1 SGHAT, CDR2 FQNNGV. The chain's CDR3 is CASSFTAGVWNEQFF. In nucleotides, the CDR3 is TGTGCCAGCAGCTTTACAGCGGGAGTCTGGAATGAGCAGTTCTTC.

V usage is TRBV6-1 and J usage is TRBJ1-2, with D unresolved. The CDR3 has 13 residues. Per the germline V gene, CDR1 is MNHNS and CDR2 is SASEGT. V was pared by 5 bases and J by 5 bases, with 12 bases between. The CDR3, as DNA: TGTGCCAGCAGTCCCGGTGGAGGTTATGGCTACACCTTC. Its translation: CASSPGGGYGYTF.

The chain is built from TRBV5-1 and TRBJ1-2, with 7 positions matching TRBD1. The junction had 2 bases not matched to a gene; V was cut back by 0 bases and J by 3 bases. Germline CDR1 and CDR2: SGHRS and YFSETQ. The CDR3 contains 14 residues. In nucleotides, the CDR3 is TGCGCCAGCAGCTTGGTGGGGACAGACTATGGCTACACCTTC. This sequence encodes CASSLVGTDYGYTF.

The chain has TRBV21-1 and TRBJ1-2; the D call in the table, TRBD1, was not verified against the DNA. TRBV21-1 is a pseudogene locus. CDR3 size: 15 residues. CDR3 residues: CASSKGGQGADGYTF. In DNA, the CDR3 is TGTGCCAGCAGCAAAGGGGGACAGGGGGCGGATGGCTACACCTTC.

V and J are TRBV28 and TRBJ1-1; 7 bases map to TRBD1. In germline, CDR1 is MDHEN, CDR2 SYDVKM. The J segment lost 3 bases and the V segment lost 7 bases, leaving 11 bases of the junction unmatched. The CDR3 is 15 amino acids. CDR3 protein: CASTTSGTAYTEAFF. The CDR3 bases are TGTGCCAGCACTACCTCCGGGACAGCCTACACTGAAGCTTTCTTT.

The gene calls are TRBV5-1 and TRBJ2-3; maybe TRBD1 (6 bases). In germline, CDR1 is SGHRS, CDR2 YFSETQ. V gave up 0 bases and J gave up 4 bases, with 9 bases separating them. This CDR3 has 14 amino acids. The CDR3 loop reads CASSLAGAPDTQYF. CDR3 sequence (DNA): TGCGCCAGCAGCTTGGCAGGGGCCCCAGATACGCAGTATTTT.

The chain is built from TRBV5-1 and TRBJ2-5, with 12 bases that match TRBD1. Germline lookup yields CDR1 SGHRS and CDR2 YFSETQ. The V and J ends lost 2 bases and 11 bases, in that order; junction bases with no gene match: 10. This CDR3 has 15 amino acids. The CDR3 DNA reads as TGCGCCAGCAGCTTTGGGGGACAGGGGGCGGGAGAGCAGTACTTC. It is translated as CASSFGGQGAGEQYF.

The chain employs TRBV19 and TRBJ2-7; 10 bases are shared with TRBD2. The germline V gene has CDR1 LNHDA and CDR2 SQIVND (reference sequence). The CDR3 is 17 residues long. The V gene end was trimmed by 3 bases and the J gene end by 0 bases; junction bases not matched to a gene: 8. The CDR3 reads CASSIGQREGHSYEQYF. CDR3 sequence (DNA): TGTGCCAGTAGTATTGGACAGCGGGAGGGCCACTCCTACGAGCAGTACTTC. Filled out from reference TRBV19 and TRBJ2-7, the complete variable domain reads DGGITQSPKYLFRKEGQNVTLSCEQNLNHDAMYWYRQDPGQGLRLIYYSQIVNDFQKGDIAEGYSVSREKKESFPLTVTSAQKNPTAFYLCASSIGQREGHSYEQYFGPGTRLTVT.

The CDR3: CAGTSGIKETQYF. As DNA, the CDR3 is TGTGCCGGGACTAGCGGGATCAAAGAGACCCAGTACTTC. V gene TRBV10-3 combines with J gene TRBJ2-5, with 13 bases identical to TRBD2. Germline V gene data show CDR1 as ENHRY and CDR2 as SYGVKD. This CDR3 is built from 13 residues. Trimming cost V 11 bases and J 3 bases; bases outside gene matches: 3.

The rearrangement joins TRBV21-1 to TRBJ1-6. TRBV21-1 is a known pseudogene. This CDR3 is 14 amino acids long. Here the CDR3 DNA reads TGTGCCAGCAGCAAGACGGGAAAAGGATCACCCCTCCACTTT. Translation gives CASSKTGKGSPLHF.

The rearrangement links TRBV28 to TRBJ1-6; the D gene is possibly TRBD1 (5 bases). Germline values: CDR1 MDHEN, CDR2 SYDVKM. The length of the CDR3 is 16 residues. V was pared by 2 bases and J by 3 bases, with 11 bases between. The CDR3, as DNA: TGTGCCAGCAGTTTAACAGGCAGCGTCTATAATTCACCCCTCCACTTT. It codes for CASSLTGSVYNSPLHF. Full variable domain (missing parts from reference TRBV28 and TRBJ1-6): DVKVTQSSRYLVKRTGEKVFLECVQDMDHENMFWYRQDPGLGLRLIYFSYDVKMKEKGDIPEGYSVSREKKERFSLILESASTNQTSMYLCASSLTGSVYNSPLHFGNGTRLTVT.